Below are 2 T cell receptor beta chains sequenced from a single sample in a study of CD8+CD57+ T cells in acquired aplastic anemia. Genomic DNA, the template, was used for profiling of the TCR beta VDJ and CDR3. TCRdb called the reads again in MiXCR, with one record for every CDR3 protein. The sample contains around 64,000 distinct CDR3 sequences, about 56% of which appear only once. What was sequenced was sorted CD4+, CD8+, or CD8+CD57+ T cells (not recorded which) from PBMCs. The receptors were sampled from a human donor in good health, serving as a control.

The rearrangement links TRBV19 to TRBJ1-6; 7 bases match TRBD1. The CDR3 sequence is 14 residues long. CDR1 and CDR2 from the germline V gene are LNHDA and SQIVND (reference sequence). V lost 6 bases and J lost 4; bases outside the gene matches: 3. The CDR3 nucleotides read TGTGCCAGTAGCCTGGGACAGTATAATTCACCCCTCCACTTT. Translated, it gives CASSLGQYNSPLHF.

This clonotype was detected many times. The chain couples TRBV7-9 to TRBJ2-3, with 8 bases identical to TRBD1. Per the germline V gene, CDR1 is SEHNR and CDR2 is FQNEAQ (reference sequence). The trim removed 5 bases at V and 2 bases at J, leaving 9 bases unmatched. This CDR3 is 16 amino acids long. The CDR3 sequence is CASSKTGDLPTDTQYF. For the CDR3, the DNA is TGTGCCAGCAGCAAGACAGGGGACCTACCCACAGATACGCAGTATTTT.